The clone carrying this T cell receptor (beta chain) was seen once. The data were taken from a study of T cell changes during pregnancy in multiple sclerosis. Clones were read by immunoSEQ multiplex PCR, and TCRdb kept only the in-frame ones, dropping some. The profile shows 30,000 to 45,000 clones, 80% to 90% of them singletons. This CDR3 has 15 residues. The V end was cut by 4 bases, the J end by 4 bases, with 14 bases between. Germline CDR1 is SGHTA and CDR2 is FQGNSA. This chain connects TRBV7-2 to TRBJ2-1; a possible D gene is TRBD2 (6 bases). The sequence came from a female donor with multiple sclerosis, enrolled in a pregnancy study. The specimen was CD4+ T cells from peripheral blood mononuclear cells, collected before pregnancy. The CDR3 coding sequence is TGTGCCAGCAGCTACGGGGGACCAATATACAATGAGCAGTTCTTC. This sequence encodes CASSYGGPIYNEQFF.